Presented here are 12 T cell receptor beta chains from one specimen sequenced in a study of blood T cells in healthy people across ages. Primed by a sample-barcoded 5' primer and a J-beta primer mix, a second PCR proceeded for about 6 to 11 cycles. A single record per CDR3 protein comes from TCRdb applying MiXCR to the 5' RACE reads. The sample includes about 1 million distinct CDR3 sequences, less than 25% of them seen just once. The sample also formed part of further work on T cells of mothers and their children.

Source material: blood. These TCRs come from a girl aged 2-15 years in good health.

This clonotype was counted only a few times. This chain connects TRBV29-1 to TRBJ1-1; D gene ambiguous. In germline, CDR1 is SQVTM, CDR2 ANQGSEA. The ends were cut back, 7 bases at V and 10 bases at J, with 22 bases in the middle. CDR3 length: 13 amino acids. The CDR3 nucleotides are TGCAGCGCCGAAAGCGGGGTAGAACTAGGAGCTTTCTTT. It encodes CSAESGVELGAFF.

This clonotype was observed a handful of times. In DNA form, the CDR3 reads TGTGCCACCAGTGGGAAGGGATATACCACAGATACGCAGTATTTT. The encoded protein is CATSGKGYTTDTQYF. V and J are TRBV24-1 and TRBJ2-3; D is ambiguous. Trimming pared 5 bases from V and 2 bases from J, leaving 13 bases between. The CDR3 extends over 15 amino acids. CDR1 and CDR2 (germline): KGHDR, SFDVKD.

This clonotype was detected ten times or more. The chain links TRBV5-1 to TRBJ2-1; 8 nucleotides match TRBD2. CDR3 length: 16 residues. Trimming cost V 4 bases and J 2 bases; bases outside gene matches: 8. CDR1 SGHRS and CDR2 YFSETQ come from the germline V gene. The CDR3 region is CASSETSALTYNEQFF. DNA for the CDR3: TGCGCCAGCAGCGAGACTAGCGCCCTAACCTACAATGAGCAGTTCTTC.

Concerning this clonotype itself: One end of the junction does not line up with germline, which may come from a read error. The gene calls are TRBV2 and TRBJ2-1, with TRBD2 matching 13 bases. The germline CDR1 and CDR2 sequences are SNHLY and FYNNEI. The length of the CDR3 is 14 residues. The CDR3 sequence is CATRLAGGPNGQFF. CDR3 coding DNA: TGTGCCACTCGACTAGCGGGAGGTCCCAATGGGCAGTTCTTC.

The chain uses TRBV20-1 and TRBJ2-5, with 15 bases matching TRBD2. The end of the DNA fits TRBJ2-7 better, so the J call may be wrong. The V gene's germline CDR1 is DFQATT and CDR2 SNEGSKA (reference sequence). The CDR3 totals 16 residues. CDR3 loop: CSALGTSGGSSYEQYF. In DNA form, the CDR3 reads TGCAGTGCCCTCGGGACTAGCGGGGGGAGCTCCTACGAGCAGTACTTC.

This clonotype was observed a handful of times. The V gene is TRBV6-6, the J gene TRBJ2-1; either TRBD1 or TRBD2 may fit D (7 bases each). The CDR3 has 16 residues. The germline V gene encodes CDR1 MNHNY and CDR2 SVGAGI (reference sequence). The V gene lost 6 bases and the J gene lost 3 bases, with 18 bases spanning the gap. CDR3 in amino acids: CASSPRGRENYNEQFF. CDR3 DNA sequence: TGTGCCAGCAGCCCTAGGGGGCGGGAGAACTACAATGAGCAGTTCTTC.

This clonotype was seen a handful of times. CDR3 in amino acids: CASSFTGAANYGYTF. The CDR3 DNA follows: TGTGCCAGCAGTTTTACGGGGGCCGCTAACTATGGCTACACCTTC. The chain employs TRBV27 and TRBJ1-2, with D perhaps matching TRBD1 (6 bases). V shed 3 bases and J shed 0 bases, with 11 bases lying between them. The CDR3 totals 15 residues. In germline, CDR1 is MNHEY, CDR2 SMNVEV (reference sequence).

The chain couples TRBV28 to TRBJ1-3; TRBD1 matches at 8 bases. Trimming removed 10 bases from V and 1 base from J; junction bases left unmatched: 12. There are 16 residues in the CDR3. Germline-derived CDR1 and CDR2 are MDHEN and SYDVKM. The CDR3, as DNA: TGTGCCACCGTTCCCCGAGGACAGGGTTCTGGAAACACCATATATTTT. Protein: CATVPRGQGSGNTIYF.

The CDR3: CASSYSPGLAGANNEQFF. The CDR3 nucleotides read TGTGCCAGCAGTTACTCTCCGGGACTAGCGGGGGCCAACAATGAGCAGTTCTTC. This chain links TRBV6-2 or TRBV6-3 with TRBJ2-1, with 14 bases matching TRBD2. The germline V gene encodes CDR1 MNHEY and CDR2 SVGEGT. The CDR3 is 18 residues long. After removal of 0 bases from V and 5 bases from J, the junction contained 6 bases not matched to a gene.

CDR3 sequence: CASSNRGTGIFAGYTF. Written as DNA, the CDR3 is TGCGCCAGCAGCAATCGCGGGACAGGTATTTTTGCTGGCTACACCTTC. The chain combines TRBV4-1 with TRBJ1-2, with TRBD1 matching 8 bases. V lost 5 bases, J lost 7 bases, and 15 bases stayed unmatched. This CDR3 comprises 16 residues. The germline V gene has CDR1 MGHRA and CDR2 YSYEKL.

The CDR3 DNA reads TGCAGCGTTTCTGAGTATGGCTACACCTTC. This codes for CSVSEYGYTF. The chain carries TRBV29-1 and TRBJ1-2; no reliable D call. Germline CDR1 is SQVTM and CDR2 is ANQGSEA. Trimming left V 5 bases short and J 5 bases short, with 6 bases between. The CDR3 spans 10 residues.

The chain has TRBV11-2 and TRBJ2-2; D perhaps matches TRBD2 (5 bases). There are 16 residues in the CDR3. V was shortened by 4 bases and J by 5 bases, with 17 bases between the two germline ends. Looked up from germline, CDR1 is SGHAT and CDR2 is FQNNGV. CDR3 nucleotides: TGTGCCAGCAGCTATAATGCGGGTGTTTGGACCGGGGAGCTGTTTTTT. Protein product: CASSYNAGVWTGELFF.